A selection of T cell receptor beta chains follows, all from one sample in a study of T cells in Graves' hyperthyroidism and ophthalmopathy. In TCRdb, the multiplex PCR reads were re-called with MiXCR into one record per CDR3 protein. Found here are about 410,000 distinct CDR3 sequences, approximately 14% of them singletons; the top ten hold 20%. The sample taken for sequencing was blood. The receptors were sampled from a woman in her 30s with Graves' ophthalmopathy. CDR3s leave out the opening cysteine and the closing phenylalanine or tryptophan. A D gene is named only where the DNA matches it firmly.

v_gene: TRBV28; j_gene: TRBJ2-7; d_gene: .; CDR3aa: ASSWFLVLCGGASYEQY
v_gene: TRBV7-9; j_gene: TRBJ2-3; d_gene: TRBD2; CDR3aa: ASSSRPDLAGITDTQY
v_gene: TRBV10-3; j_gene: TRBJ2-2; d_gene: .; CDR3aa: AIRFGGDTGELF
v_gene: TRBV3-1; j_gene: TRBJ2-7; d_gene: TRBD2; CDR3aa: ASSQSGGIDEQY
v_gene: TRBV12-5; j_gene: TRBJ1-2; d_gene: TRBD1; CDR3aa: ASGLGQGVIYGYT
v_gene: TRBV11-2; j_gene: TRBJ2-3; d_gene: .; CDR3aa: ASSLDLKGQGKHGTDTQY
v_gene: TRBV5-4; j_gene: TRBJ2-2; d_gene: TRBD2; CDR3aa: ASSPPGLAGPGRTGELF
v_gene: TRBV7-3; j_gene: TRBJ2-1; d_gene: TRBD2; CDR3aa: ASSLRRGGRVGEQF
v_gene: TRBV6-1; j_gene: TRBJ1-1; d_gene: .; CDR3aa: ASNKRQVVNTEAF
v_gene: TRBV30; j_gene: TRBJ2-1; d_gene: .; CDR3aa: AWSVLTGTTYNEQF
v_gene: TRBV12-3/TRBV12-4; j_gene: TRBJ2-2; d_gene: .; CDR3aa: ASSPTLANTGELF
v_gene: TRBV6-1; j_gene: TRBJ1-1; d_gene: .; CDR3aa: ASSIGPDEAF
v_gene: TRBV19; j_gene: TRBJ1-1; d_gene: .; CDR3aa: ASSIRPAGGKNTEAF